This paragraph covers one TCR beta chain sequence. These data belong to a study of blood T cell repertoires in COVID-19. Study at large: Samples representing acute and convalescent COVID-19 were sourced from the United States, Italy and Spain. PBMCs, B-cell-depleted T cells, or T cells provided the cDNA or gDNA that made up the material.

Assay: immunoSEQ multiplex PCR; the TCRdb copy retains only in-frame clones and omits some. In the table there are some 290,000 clones, around 90% of which are singletons. The age range of participants was about 18 to 95 years, with residence in about two dozen US areas. Participants' own reports of clinical history determined their cohort assignment. Trimming pared 2 bases from V and 10 bases from J, leaving 12 bases between. CDR1 ENHRY and CDR2 SYGVKD come from the germline V gene. This CDR3 is 13 amino acids long. Sequencing input: PBMCs or T cells enriched from blood (not recorded which). This clonotype originated in a woman aged 40 to 50 with acute COVID-19. The V call is TRBV10-3, the J call TRBJ1-5; D uncertain. The CDR3 spells CAISEGGDLPQHF. CDR3 DNA: TGTGCCATCAGTGAGGGCGGGGATCTACCCCAGCATTTT.